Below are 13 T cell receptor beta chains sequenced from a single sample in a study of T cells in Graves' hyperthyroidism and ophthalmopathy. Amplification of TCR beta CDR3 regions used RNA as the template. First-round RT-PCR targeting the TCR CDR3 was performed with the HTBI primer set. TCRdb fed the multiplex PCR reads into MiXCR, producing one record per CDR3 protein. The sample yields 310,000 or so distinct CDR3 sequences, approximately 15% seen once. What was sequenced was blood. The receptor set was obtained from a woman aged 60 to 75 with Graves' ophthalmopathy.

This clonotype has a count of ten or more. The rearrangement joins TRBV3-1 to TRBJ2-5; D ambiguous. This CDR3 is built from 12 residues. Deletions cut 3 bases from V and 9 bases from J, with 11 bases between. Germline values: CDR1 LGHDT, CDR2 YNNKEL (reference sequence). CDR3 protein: CASSQDGIAQYF. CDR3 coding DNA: TGTGCCAGCAGCCAGGACGGAATCGCCCAGTACTTC.

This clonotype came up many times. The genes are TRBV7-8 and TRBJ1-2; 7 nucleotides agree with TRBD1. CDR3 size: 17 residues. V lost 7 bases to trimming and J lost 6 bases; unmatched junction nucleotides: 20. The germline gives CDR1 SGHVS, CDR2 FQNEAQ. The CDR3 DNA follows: TGTGCCAGCACCACAGGGTTGGGGGTAAAACAGGGGAATGGCTACACCTTC. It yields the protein CASTTGLGVKQGNGYTF.

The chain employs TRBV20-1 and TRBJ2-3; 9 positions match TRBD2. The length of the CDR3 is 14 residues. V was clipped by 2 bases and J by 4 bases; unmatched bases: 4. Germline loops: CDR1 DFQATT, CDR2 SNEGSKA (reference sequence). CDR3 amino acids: CSARIAGVADTQYF. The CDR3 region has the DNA TGCAGTGCTAGAATAGCGGGAGTGGCAGATACGCAGTATTTT.

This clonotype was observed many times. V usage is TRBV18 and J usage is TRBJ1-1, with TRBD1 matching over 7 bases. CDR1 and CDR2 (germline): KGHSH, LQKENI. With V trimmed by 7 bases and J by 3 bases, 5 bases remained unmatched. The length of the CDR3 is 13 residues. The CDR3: CASCRDSYTEAFF. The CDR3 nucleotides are TGTGCCAGCTGCCGGGACAGTTACACTGAAGCTTTCTTT.

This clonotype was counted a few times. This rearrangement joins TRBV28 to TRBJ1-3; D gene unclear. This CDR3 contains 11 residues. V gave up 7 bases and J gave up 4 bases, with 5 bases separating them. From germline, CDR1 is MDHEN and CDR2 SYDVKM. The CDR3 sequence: CASNAGNTIYF. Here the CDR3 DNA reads TGTGCCAGCAACGCCGGAAACACCATATATTTT.

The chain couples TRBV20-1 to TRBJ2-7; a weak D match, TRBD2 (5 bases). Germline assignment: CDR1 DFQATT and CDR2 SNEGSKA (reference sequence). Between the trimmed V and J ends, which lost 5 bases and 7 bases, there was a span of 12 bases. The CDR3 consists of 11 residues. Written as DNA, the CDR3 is TGCAGTGCTGGCCCTCCGGGGGAGCAGTACTTC. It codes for CSAGPPGEQYF.

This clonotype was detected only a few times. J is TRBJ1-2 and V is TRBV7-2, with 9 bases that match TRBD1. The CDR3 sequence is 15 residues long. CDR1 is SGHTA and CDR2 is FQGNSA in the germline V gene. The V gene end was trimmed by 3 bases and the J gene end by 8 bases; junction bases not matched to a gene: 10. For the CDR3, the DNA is TGTGCCAGCAGCTTCTATAAGGGACAGGGAGAAGGCTACACCTTC. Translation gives CASSFYKGQGEGYTF.

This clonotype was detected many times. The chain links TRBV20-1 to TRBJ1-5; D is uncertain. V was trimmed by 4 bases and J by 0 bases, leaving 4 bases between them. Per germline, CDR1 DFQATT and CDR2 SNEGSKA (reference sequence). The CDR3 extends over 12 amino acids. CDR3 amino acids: CSATYSNQPQHF. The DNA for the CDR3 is TGCAGTGCTACCTATAGCAATCAGCCCCAGCATTTT.

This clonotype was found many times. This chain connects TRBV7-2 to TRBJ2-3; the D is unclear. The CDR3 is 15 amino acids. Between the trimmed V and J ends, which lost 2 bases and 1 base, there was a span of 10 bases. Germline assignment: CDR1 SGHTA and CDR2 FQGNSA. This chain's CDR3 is CASSLRAWGTDTQYF. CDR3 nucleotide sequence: TGTGCCAGCAGCTTACGAGCGTGGGGCACAGATACGCAGTATTTT. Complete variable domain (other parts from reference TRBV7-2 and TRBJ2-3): GAGVSQSPSNKVTEKGKDVELRCDPISGHTALYWYRQSLGQGLEFLIYFQGNSAPDKSGLPSDRFSAERTGGSVSTLTIQRTQQEDSAVYLCASSLRAWGTDTQYFGPGTRLTVL.

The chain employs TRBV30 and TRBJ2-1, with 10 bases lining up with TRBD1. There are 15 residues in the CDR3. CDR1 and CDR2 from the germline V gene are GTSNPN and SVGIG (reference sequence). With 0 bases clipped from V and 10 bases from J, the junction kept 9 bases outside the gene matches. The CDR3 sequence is CAWSVPGTGETEQFF. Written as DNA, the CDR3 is TGTGCCTGGAGTGTACCGGGGACAGGGGAGACCGAGCAGTTCTTC.

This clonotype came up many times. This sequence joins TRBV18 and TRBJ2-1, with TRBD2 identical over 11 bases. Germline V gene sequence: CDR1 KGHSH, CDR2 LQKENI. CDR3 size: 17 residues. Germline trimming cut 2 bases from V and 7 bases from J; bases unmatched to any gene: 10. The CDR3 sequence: CASSPAGTSGGRNEQFF. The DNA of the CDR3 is TGTGCCAGCTCACCAGCCGGGACTAGCGGAGGTCGGAATGAGCAGTTCTTC.

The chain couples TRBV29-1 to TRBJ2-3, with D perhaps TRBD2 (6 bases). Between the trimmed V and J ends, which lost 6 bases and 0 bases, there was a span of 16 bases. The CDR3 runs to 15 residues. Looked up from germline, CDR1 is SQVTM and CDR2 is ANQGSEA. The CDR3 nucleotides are TGCAGCGTCTTAGGCGTCCGGGGGAGCACAGATACGCAGTATTTT. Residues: CSVLGVRGSTDTQYF.

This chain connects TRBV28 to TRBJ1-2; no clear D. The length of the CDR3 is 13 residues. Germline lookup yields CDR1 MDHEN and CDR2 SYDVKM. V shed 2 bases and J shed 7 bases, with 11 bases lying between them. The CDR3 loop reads CASSLSRRSGYTF. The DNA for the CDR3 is TGTGCCAGCAGTTTAAGTCGCAGGAGTGGCTACACCTTC.